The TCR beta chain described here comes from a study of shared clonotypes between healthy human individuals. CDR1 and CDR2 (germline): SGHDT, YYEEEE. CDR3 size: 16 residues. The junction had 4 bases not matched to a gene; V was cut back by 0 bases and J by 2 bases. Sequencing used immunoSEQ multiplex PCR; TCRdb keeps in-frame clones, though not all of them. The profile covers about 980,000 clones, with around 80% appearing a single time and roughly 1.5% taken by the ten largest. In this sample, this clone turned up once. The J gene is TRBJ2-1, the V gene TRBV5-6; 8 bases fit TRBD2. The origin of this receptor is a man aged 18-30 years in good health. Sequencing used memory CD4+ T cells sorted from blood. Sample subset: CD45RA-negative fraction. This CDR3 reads CASSLDRLATYNEQFF. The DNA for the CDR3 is TGTGCCAGCAGCTTGGATCGACTAGCGACCTACAATGAGCAGTTCTTC.